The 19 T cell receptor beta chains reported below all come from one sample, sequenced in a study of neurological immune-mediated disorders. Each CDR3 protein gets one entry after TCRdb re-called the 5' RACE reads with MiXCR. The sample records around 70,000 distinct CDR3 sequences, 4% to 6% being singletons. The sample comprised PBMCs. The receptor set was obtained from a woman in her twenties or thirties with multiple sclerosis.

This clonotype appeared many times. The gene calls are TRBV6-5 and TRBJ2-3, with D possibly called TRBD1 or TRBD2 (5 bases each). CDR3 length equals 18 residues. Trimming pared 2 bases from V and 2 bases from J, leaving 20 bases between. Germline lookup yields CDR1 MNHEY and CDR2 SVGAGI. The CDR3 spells CASSYTTAWGTSTDTQYF. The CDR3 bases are TGTGCCAGCAGTTACACGACCGCGTGGGGGACCTCCACAGATACGCAGTATTTT.

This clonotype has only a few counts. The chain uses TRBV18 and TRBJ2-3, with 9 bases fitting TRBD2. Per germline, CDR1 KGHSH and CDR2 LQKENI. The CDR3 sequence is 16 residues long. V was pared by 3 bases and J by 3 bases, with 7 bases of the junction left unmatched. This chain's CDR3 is CASSPSGRNPTDTQYF. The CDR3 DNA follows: TGTGCCAGCTCACCCAGCGGGAGGAACCCAACAGATACGCAGTATTTT. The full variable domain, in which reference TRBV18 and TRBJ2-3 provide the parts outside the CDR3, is NAGVMQNPRHLVRRRGQEARLRCSPMKGHSHVYWYRQLPEEGLKFMVYLQKENIIDESGMPKERFSAEFPKEGPSILRIQQVVRGDSAAYFCASSPSGRNPTDTQYFGPGTRLTVL.

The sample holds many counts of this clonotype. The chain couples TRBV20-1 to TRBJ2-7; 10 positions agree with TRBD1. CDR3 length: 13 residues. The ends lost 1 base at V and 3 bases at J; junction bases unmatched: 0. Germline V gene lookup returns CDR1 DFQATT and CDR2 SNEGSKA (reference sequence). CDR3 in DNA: TGCAGTGCTAGAGGGGACAGGGGCTACGAGCAGTACTTC. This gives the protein CSARGDRGYEQYF.

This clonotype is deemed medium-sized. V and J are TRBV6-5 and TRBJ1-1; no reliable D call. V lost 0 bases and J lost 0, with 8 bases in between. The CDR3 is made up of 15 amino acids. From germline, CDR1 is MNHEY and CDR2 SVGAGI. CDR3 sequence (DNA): TGTGCCAGCAGTTACTCCGGGAACTTGAACACTGAAGCTTTCTTT. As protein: CASSYSGNLNTEAFF.

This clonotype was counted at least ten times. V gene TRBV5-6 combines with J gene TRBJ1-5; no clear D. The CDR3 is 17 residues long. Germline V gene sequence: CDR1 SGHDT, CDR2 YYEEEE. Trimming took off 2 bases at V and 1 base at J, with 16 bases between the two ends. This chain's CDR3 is CASSFRPPRSSNQPQHF. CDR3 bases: TGTGCCAGCAGCTTTAGACCCCCCCGGAGCAGCAATCAGCCCCAGCATTTT.

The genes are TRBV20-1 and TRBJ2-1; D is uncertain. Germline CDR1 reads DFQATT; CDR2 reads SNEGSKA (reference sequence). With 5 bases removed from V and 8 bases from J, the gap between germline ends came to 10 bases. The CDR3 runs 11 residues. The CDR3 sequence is CSAASRDEQFF. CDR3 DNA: TGCAGTGCTGCCAGTAGGGATGAGCAGTTCTTC.

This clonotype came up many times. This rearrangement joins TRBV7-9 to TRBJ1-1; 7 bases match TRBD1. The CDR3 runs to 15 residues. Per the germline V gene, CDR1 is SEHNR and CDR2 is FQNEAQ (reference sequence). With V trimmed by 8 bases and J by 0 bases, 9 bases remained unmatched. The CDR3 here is CASFDRDSLNTEAFF. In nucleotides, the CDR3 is TGTGCCAGCTTTGACAGGGACTCGCTGAACACTGAAGCTTTCTTT.

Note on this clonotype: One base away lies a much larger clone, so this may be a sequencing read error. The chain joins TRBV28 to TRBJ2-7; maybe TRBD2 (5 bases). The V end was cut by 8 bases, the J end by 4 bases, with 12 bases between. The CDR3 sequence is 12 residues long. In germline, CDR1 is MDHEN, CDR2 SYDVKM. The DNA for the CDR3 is TGTGCCAGCTTTAGAGGGAATTACGAGCAGTACTTC. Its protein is CASFRGNYEQYF.

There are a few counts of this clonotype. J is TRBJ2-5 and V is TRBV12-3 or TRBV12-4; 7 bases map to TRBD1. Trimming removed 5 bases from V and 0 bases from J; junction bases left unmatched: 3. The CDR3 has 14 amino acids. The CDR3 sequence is CASSPGTDQETQYF. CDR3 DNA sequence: TGTGCCAGCAGTCCCGGGACAGACCAAGAGACCCAGTACTTC.

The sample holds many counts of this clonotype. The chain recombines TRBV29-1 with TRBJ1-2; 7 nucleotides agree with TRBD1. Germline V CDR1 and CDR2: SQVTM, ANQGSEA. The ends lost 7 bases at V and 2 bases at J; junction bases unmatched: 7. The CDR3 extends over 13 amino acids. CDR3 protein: CSAWTGTNYGYTF. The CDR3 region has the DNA TGCAGCGCCTGGACAGGAACAAACTATGGCTACACCTTC.

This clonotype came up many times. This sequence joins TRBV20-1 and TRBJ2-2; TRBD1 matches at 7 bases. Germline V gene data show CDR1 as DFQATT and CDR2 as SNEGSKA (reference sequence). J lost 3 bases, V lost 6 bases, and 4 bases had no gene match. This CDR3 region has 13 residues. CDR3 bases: TGCAGTGCGAGACAGGGCCACACCGGGGAGCTGTTTTTT. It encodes CSARQGHTGELFF.

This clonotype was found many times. In nucleotides, the CDR3 is TGCAGTGCAAAAACCCCACAGGGACCAGAGACCCAGTACTTC. It yields the protein CSAKTPQGPETQYF. The rearrangement links TRBV20-1 to TRBJ2-5, with D perhaps TRBD1 (6 bases). The V end was cut by 6 bases, the J end by 4 bases, with 18 bases between. The CDR3 has 14 residues. The germline CDR1 and CDR2 sequences are DFQATT and SNEGSKA (reference sequence).

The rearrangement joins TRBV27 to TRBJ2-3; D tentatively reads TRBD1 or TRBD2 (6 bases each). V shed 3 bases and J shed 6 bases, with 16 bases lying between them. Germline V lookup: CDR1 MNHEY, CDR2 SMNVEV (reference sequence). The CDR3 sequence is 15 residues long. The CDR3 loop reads CASSLSPRGRDTQYF. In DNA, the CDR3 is TGTGCCAGCAGTTTGTCCCCACGGGGGCGGGATACGCAGTATTTT.

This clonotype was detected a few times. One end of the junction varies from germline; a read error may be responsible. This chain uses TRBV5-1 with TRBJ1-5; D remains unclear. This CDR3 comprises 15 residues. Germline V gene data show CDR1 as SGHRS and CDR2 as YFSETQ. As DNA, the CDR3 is TGCGCCAGCAGCTTTCTGGGTCATAGCAATCAGCCCCAGAATTTT. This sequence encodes CASSFLGHSNQPQNF. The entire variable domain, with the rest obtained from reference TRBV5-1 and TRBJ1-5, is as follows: KAGVTQTPRYLIKTRGQQVTLSCSPISGHRSVSWYQQTPGQGLQFLFEYFSETQRNKGNFPGRFSGRQFSNSRSEMNVSTLELGDSALYLCASSFLGHSNQPQNFGDGTRLSIL.

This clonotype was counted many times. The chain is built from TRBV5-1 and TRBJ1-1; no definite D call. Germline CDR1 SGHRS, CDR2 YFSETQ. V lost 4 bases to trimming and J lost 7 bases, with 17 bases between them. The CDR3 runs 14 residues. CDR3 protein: CASSQLDGWGEAFF. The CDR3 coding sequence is TGCGCCAGCAGCCAACTAGACGGATGGGGTGAAGCTTTCTTT. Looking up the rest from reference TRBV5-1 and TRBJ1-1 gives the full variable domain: KAGVTQTPRYLIKTRGQQVTLSCSPISGHRSVSWYQQTPGQGLQFLFEYFSETQRNKGNFPGRFSGRQFSNSRSEMNVSTLELGDSALYLCASSQLDGWGEAFFGQGTRLTVV.

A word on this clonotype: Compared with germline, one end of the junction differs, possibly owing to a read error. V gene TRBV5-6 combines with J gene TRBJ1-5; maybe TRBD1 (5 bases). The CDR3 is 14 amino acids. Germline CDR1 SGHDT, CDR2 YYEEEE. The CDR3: CASSGAGRDQPQNF. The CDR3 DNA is TGTGCCAGCAGCGGGGCGGGGCGGGATCAGCCCCAGAATTTT.

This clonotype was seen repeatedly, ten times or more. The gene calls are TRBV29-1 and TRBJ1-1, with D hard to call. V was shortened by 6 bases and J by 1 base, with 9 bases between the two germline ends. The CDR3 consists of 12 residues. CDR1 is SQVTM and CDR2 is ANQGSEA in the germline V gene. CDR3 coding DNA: TGCAGCGTCAACCCCGGGAACACTGAAGCTTTCTTT. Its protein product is CSVNPGNTEAFF.

The CDR3 is CASKFTEPNEKLFF. The CDR3 nucleotides read TGTGCCAGCAAGTTTACAGAACCTAATGAAAAACTGTTTTTT. The V gene is TRBV25-1, the J gene TRBJ1-4; D uncertain. With 7 bases removed from V and 3 bases from J, the gap between germline ends came to 12 bases. Germline CDR1 reads MGHDK; CDR2 reads SYGVNS. CDR3 length equals 14 residues. The variable domain in full, completed from reference TRBV25-1 and TRBJ1-4, reads EADIYQTPRYLVIGTGKKITLECSQTMGHDKMYWYQQDPGMELHLIHYSYGVNSTEKGDLSSESTVSRIRTEHFPLTLESARPSHTSQYLCASKFTEPNEKLFFGSGTQLSVL.

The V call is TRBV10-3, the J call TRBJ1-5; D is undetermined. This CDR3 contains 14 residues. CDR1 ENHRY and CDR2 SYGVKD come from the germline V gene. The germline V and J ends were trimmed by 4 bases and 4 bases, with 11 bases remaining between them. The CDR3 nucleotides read TGTGCCATCAGTGTCCGGGCCCTGAATCAGCCCCAGCATTTT. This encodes CAISVRALNQPQHF.